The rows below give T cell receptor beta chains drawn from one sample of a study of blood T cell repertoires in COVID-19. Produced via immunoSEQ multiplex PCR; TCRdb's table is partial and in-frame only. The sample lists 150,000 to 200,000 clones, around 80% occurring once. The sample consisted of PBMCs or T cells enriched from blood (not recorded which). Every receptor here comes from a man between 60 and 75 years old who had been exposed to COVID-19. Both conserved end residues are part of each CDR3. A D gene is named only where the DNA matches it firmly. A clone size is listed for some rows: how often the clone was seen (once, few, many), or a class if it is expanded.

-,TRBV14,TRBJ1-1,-,TGTGCCAGCAGCCGAGTGTCTCGAGTCACTGAAGCTTTCTTT,CASSRVSRVTEAFF
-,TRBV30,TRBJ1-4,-,TGTGCCTGGAGTGTAGCGGGGGTCGGTGAAAAACTGTTTTTT,CAWSVAGVGEKLFF
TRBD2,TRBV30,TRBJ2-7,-,TGTGCCTGGAGTAGGCTAGCGGGACTTTACGAGCAGTACTTC,CAWSRLAGLYEQYF
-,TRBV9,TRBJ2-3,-,TGTGCCAGCAGCGTAAATTCTGCAGATACGCAGTATTTT,CASSVNSADTQYF
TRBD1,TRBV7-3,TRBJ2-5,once,TGTGCCAGCAGCTTAAACCCCCGGACAGGGGCGAAAGAGACCCAGTACTTC,CASSLNPRTGAKETQYF
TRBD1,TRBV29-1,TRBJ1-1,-,TGCAGCGTTGAGAAGGGGGCGTCGAGCATCTTT,CSVEKGASSIF
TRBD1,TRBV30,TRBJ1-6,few,TGTGCCTGGAGTGGACAGGGGAATTCACCCCTCCACTTT,CAWSGQGNSPLHF
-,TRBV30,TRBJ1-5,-,TGTGCCTGGAGGGGGGCAGGGGGCAATCAGCCCCAGCATTTT,CAWRGAGGNQPQHF
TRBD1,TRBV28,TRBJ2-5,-,TGTGCCAGCAGCAGCCCGGGCGGACAGGGAAAAGAGACCCAGTACTTC,CASSSPGGQGKETQYF
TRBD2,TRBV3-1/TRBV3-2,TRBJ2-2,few,TGTGCGCCAGCTAGCGGGAGTCCTCACGGGGAGCTGTTTTTT,CAPASGSPHGELFF
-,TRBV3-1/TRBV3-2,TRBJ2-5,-,TGTGCCAGCAGCCAAGATATTCAGATCTTAGCGGAGACCCAGTACTTC,CASSQDIQILAETQYF
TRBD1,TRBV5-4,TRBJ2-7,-,TGTGCCAGCAGCTTGGCCCTCGGCGGAGCAGGGGGAGAGCAGTACTTC,CASSLALGGAGGEQYF
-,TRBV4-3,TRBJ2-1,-,TGCGCCAGCAGCCAAGAACCCTTAGGGGCCTACAATGAGCAGTTCTTC,CASSQEPLGAYNEQFF
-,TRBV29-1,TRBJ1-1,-,TGCAGCGTTGGTAGGGGCGCCCCGGACACTGAAGCTTTCTTT,CSVGRGAPDTEAFF
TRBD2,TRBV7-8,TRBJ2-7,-,TGTGCCAGCAGCTTAGCGGAACTTTGGACTAGCGGAAACTACGAGCAGTACTTC,CASSLAELWTSGNYEQYF
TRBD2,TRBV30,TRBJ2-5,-,TGTGCCTGGAGTGTAGGGCTAGCGGAGTACTTC,CAWSVGLAEYF
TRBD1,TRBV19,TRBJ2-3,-,TGTGCCAGTAGTTGGGGACAGATCAGCACAGATACACAGTATTTT,CASSWGQISTDTQYF
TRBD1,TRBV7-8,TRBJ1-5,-,TGTGCCAGCAGCGACAGGGTTGAGCAGCCCCAGCATTTT,CASSDRVEQPQHF
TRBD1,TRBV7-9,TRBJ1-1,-,TGTGCCAGCAGCTTAGAGCCGACAGGGGCCACTGAAGCTTTCTTT,CASSLEPTGATEAFF
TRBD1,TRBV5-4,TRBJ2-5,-,TGTGCCAGCAGCCCCGGGACAGGATTAGAGACCCAGTACTTC,CASSPGTGLETQYF
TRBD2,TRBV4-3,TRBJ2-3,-,TGCGCCAGCAGCCAAGTACTAGCGGGAGACCGTTCACTTACGCAGTATTTT,CASSQVLAGDRSLTQYF
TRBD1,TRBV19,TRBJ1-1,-,TGTGCCAGTATTCCTGTAGACAGGGGTAGTACTGAAGCTTTCTTT,CASIPVDRGSTEAFF
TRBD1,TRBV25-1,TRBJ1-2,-,TGTGCCAGCAGCGGCCCACACAGGGGGCAAGGCTACACCTTC,CASSGPHRGQGYTF
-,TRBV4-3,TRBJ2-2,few,TGCGCCAGCAGCCAAGATAGCAGCGGCACCGGGGAGCTGTTTTTT,CASSQDSSGTGELFF
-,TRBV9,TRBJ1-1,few,TGTGCCAGCAGCCAGGCAGGAATTACTGAAGCTTTCTTT,CASSQAGITEAFF
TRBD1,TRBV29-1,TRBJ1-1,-,TGCAGCGGCGAGACGGGACAGGGTACCCTCCCAGCTTTCTTT,CSGETGQGTLPAFF
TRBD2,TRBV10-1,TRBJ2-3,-,TGCGCCAGCAGTGAGCTGGGACTAGCGGGAGCAGATACGCAGTATTTT,CASSELGLAGADTQYF
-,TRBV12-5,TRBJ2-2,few,TGTGCTAGTGGTTTGGTACAGGGTCAGTACACCGGGGAGCTGTTTTTT,CASGLVQGQYTGELFF
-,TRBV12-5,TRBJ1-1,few,TGTGCTAGTGGTTTCCACAGGGTTTTGAACACTGAAGCTTTCTTT,CASGFHRVLNTEAFF
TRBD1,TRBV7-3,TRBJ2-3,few,TGTGCCAGCAGCCAAACAGGGGCCTCTTCAGATACGCAGTATTTT,CASSQTGASSDTQYF
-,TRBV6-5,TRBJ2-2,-,TGTGCCAGCAGTTCTCAGTTCGGGACCGGGGAGCTGTTTTTT,CASSSQFGTGELFF
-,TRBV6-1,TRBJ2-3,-,TGTGCCAGCAGTGTCGTCCTTGCGGGCGGCACAGATACGCAGTATTTT,CASSVVLAGGTDTQYF
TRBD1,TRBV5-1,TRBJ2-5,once,TGCGCCAGCAGCCCGTACGGGACAGGGGGGGAGACCCAGTACTTC,CASSPYGTGGETQYF
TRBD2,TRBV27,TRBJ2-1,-,TGTGCCAGCAGGAAGACTAGCGGGAGAGATGAGCAGTTCTTC,CASRKTSGRDEQFF
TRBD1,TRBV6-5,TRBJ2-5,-,TGTGCCAGCAGGCACCGGGACAGCTACCAAGAGACCCAGTACTTC,CASRHRDSYQETQYF
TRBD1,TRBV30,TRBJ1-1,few,TGTGCCTGGACCTCGACAGGGAAAACTGAAGCTTTCTTT,CAWTSTGKTEAFF
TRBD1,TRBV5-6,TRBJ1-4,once,TGTGCCAGCAGCTCAGGGACAGTTAATGAAAAACTGTTTTTT,CASSSGTVNEKLFF
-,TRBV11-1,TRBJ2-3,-,TGTGCCAGCAGCTTAATGTTGAGGAGAAGGGATACGCAGTATTTT,CASSLMLRRRDTQYF
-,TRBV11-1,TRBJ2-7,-,TGTGCCAGCAGCTTAGCTGAGGGGAGGTTCGAGCAGTACTTC,CASSLAEGRFEQYF
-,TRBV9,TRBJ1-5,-,TGTGCCAGCAGCGTAGTTTTGGGCCGGGGGGCAGGACTTAATAGCAATCAGCCCCAGCATTTT,CASSVVLGRGAGLNSNQPQHF
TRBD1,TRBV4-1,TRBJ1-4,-,TGCGCCAGCAGCCGACCGACAGGGACAAATGAAAAACTGTTTTTT,CASSRPTGTNEKLFF
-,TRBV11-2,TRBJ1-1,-,TGTGCCAGCAGCTACAGGTTTGGGAACACTGAAGCTTTCTTT,CASSYRFGNTEAFF
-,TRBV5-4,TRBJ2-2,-,TGTGCCAGCAGCTTACAGGGCACCGGGGAGCTGTTTTTT,CASSLQGTGELFF
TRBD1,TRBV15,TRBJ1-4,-,TGTGCCACCAGCAGAGACACCGGGACAGGGAGCGAAAAACTGTTTTTT,CATSRDTGTGSEKLFF
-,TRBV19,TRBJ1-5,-,TGTGCCAGTAGTATTTCTAATATGGTGAGGGGGAGCAATCAGCCCCAGCATTTT,CASSISNMVRGSNQPQHF